This T cell receptor beta chain was documented in a study of siplizumab effects on memory and regulatory T cells. Study findings and constraints: There were only a minor fraction of alloreactive clones that mapped to unstimulated subsets.

In regard to this clone: Its matching antigen is unknown.

Germline CDR1 reads MDHEN; CDR2 reads SYDVKM. The CDR3 has 15 residues. Trimming stripped 11 bases from V and 7 bases from J, with 24 bases between. The protocol was immunoSEQ multiplex PCR, while the TCRdb copy is restricted to in-frame clones and leaves out a portion. Here the sample spans roughly 120,000 clones, 90% to 95% being singletons. The sequence came from a human donor in good health. Material: Tregs sorted from blood. The V and J genes are TRBV28 and TRBJ1-5, with a possible D match to TRBD1 (6 bases). The CDR3 protein is CAGGRAPMGAQPQHF. In DNA, the CDR3 is TGTGCCGGGGGCAGGGCTCCCATGGGGGCGCAGCCCCAGCATTTT.